The 12 T cell receptor beta chains below come from one sample, sequenced in a study of cytomegalovirus exposure and HLA in healthy donors. The PCR contained 60 Vbeta and 13 Jbeta primers. Profiled with immunoSEQ multiplex PCR; TCRdb holds only in-frame clones, not every one. The sample has more than 200,000 clones; about 80% are singletons. Sequenced material: PBMCs. Receptor source: a male donor in good health and CMV-seronegative.

A note on this clone: The same CDR3 is also encoded by other DNA sequences in this sample. This chain uses TRBV5-4 with TRBJ1-2; 10 bases line up with TRBD1. Germline trimming cut 0 bases from V and 7 bases from J; bases unmatched to any gene: 3. The CDR3 totals 14 residues. The germline V gene encodes CDR1 SGHNT and CDR2 YYREEE (reference sequence). Written as DNA, the CDR3 is TGTGCCAGCAGCTTGGTTGGACAGGGGGTTGGCTACACCTTC. Its translation: CASSLVGQGVGYTF.

This clone was detected only a few times. The chain links TRBV5-5 to TRBJ2-7; weak D call: TRBD2 (5 bases). The ends were cut back, 0 bases at V and 6 bases at J, with 13 bases in the middle. The germline gives CDR1 SGHKS, CDR2 YYEKEE (reference sequence). This CDR3 region has 14 residues. CDR3 in amino acids: CASSLGVTRGEQYF. The DNA of the CDR3 is TGTGCCAGCAGCTTGGGGGTGACTCGGGGCGAGCAGTACTTC.

The chain is built from TRBV2 and TRBJ2-3; 13 positions agree with TRBD2. V shed 6 bases, J shed 2 bases, and the junction held 5 bases outside the gene matches. The CDR3 is made up of 16 amino acids. CDR1 SNHLY and CDR2 FYNNEI come from the germline V gene. The CDR3 DNA follows: TGTGCCAGCAGGCGACTAGCGGGAGGCTCCACAGATACGCAGTATTTT. Its translation: CASRRLAGGSTDTQYF.

Only one count was recorded for this clone. This chain joins TRBV19 and TRBJ1-4; 10 positions agree with TRBD1. Germline V CDR1 and CDR2: LNHDA, SQIVND (reference sequence). The CDR3 extends over 15 amino acids. J gave up 8 bases and V 8 bases, and 11 bases lay outside the gene matches. The CDR3 here is CASSRRQGAGEKLFF. CDR3 coding DNA: TGTGCCAGTTCCCGCCGACAGGGGGCGGGAGAAAAACTGTTTTTT.

In regard to this clone: This same CDR3 is encoded by further DNA sequences in the sample. V gene TRBV5-1 combines with J gene TRBJ2-3; D is undetermined. With 4 bases removed from V and 0 bases from J, the gap between germline ends came to 6 bases. The CDR3 loop spans 13 amino acids. Germline CDR1 reads SGHRS; CDR2 reads YFSETQ. The CDR3 region has the DNA TGCGCCAGCAGCGGCCCCAGCACAGATACGCAGTATTTT. Translating it yields CASSGPSTDTQYF.

This rearrangement joins TRBV29-1 to TRBJ2-7; D unresolved. The CDR3 contains 13 residues. Germline V gene lookup returns CDR1 SQVTM and CDR2 ANQGSEA. V shed 5 bases and J shed 6 bases, with 17 bases lying between them. The CDR3 DNA follows: TGCAGCGTTCGAAGCCCGCCCGGTGGCGAGCAGTACTTC. It codes for CSVRSPPGGEQYF.

The V call is TRBV2, the J call TRBJ2-7; a weak D match, TRBD2 (5 bases). V was trimmed by 4 bases and J by 1 base, leaving 8 bases between them. Germline V gives CDR1 SNHLY, CDR2 FYNNEI. This CDR3 contains 13 residues. Here the CDR3 reads CASSAPGSYEQYF. CDR3 DNA sequence: TGTGCCAGCAGTGCCCCGGGGTCCTACGAGCAGTACTTC.

V and J are TRBV30 and TRBJ2-5; no clear D. The J call may be wrong; the DNA end is better matched by TRBJ2-7. CDR3 length equals 15 residues. The germline V gene has CDR1 GTSNPN and CDR2 SVGIG (reference sequence). CDR3 sequence reads: CAWSVPGGTLHEQYF. The CDR3 DNA sequence: TGTGCCTGGAGTGTACCCGGCGGCACCCTCCACGAGCAGTACTTC.

The V gene is TRBV7-9, the J gene TRBJ1-1; D possibly corresponds to TRBD1 (6 bases). The CDR3 consists of 15 residues. Germline CDR1 and CDR2: SEHNR and FQNEAQ (reference sequence). The V end was cut by 3 bases, the J end by 5 bases, with 16 bases between. The CDR3 loop is CASSFPQGTETEAFF. CDR3 sequence (DNA): TGTGCCAGCAGCTTCCCACAGGGTACGGAAACTGAAGCTTTCTTT. Full variable domain (rest looked up from reference TRBV7-9 and TRBJ1-1): DTGVSQNPRHKITKRGQNVTFRCDPISEHNRLYWYRQTLGQGPEFLTYFQNEAQLEKSRLLSDRFSAERPKGSFSTLEIQRTEQGDSAMYLCASSFPQGTETEAFFGQGTRLTVV.

J is TRBJ1-2 and V is TRBV7-2, with D possibly TRBD1 on 5 matching bases. Looked up from germline, CDR1 is SGHTA and CDR2 is FQGNSA. V was cut by 0 bases and J by 8 bases, with 10 bases left in between. This CDR3 has 13 amino acids. The CDR3 reads CASSLARVGGYTF. The CDR3 DNA sequence: TGTGCCAGCAGCTTAGCCAGGGTCGGGGGCTACACCTTC.

V gene TRBV30 combines with J gene TRBJ2-7; maybe TRBD2 (5 bases). Germline V gene data show CDR1 as GTSNPN and CDR2 as SVGIG (reference sequence). This CDR3 contains 12 residues. Trimming removed 3 bases from V and 2 bases from J, with 8 bases in between. In DNA, the CDR3 is TGTGCCTGGAGGGCCGGGGCCTACGAGCAGTACTTC. Protein product: CAWRAGAYEQYF.

CDR3 sequence: CASSQEEISYEQYF. CDR3 coding DNA: TGTGCCAGCAGCCAAGAAGAGATCTCCTACGAGCAGTACTTC. The chain employs TRBV14 and TRBJ2-7; D unclear. The CDR3 totals 14 residues. V gave up 0 bases and J gave up 0 bases, with 6 bases separating them. Germline values: CDR1 SGHDN, CDR2 FVKESK.